This TCR beta chain was recorded in a study of early T cells in non-severe SARS-CoV-2 infection. In the study overall: Unpaired chains resulted from sequencing bulk RNA of unsorted whole blood.

This clonotype has only a few counts. Its antigen is undetermined. With 2 bases removed from V and 3 bases from J, the gap between germline ends came to 10 bases. The germline gives CDR1 SGHAT, CDR2 FQNNGV. The CDR3 is 14 amino acids. Points from the study as a whole: Comparison of clonotypes with VDJdb favored anti-spike CD8 responses while missing private and CD4 specificities.

Individually, cDNA molecules had unique molecular identifiers attached to them. TCRdb passed the 5' RACE reads through MiXCR, listing each CDR3 protein once. The sample holds about 30,000 distinct CDR3 sequences, 3.5% to 4.5% seen once. The J gene is TRBJ1-1, the V gene TRBV11-2; a possible D gene is TRBD1 (6 bases). Sample: whole blood. This sequence originates from an adult who was a healthcare worker with PCR-confirmed SARS-CoV-2 infection or an uninfected control (not recorded which). The CDR3 DNA reads as TGTGCCAGCAGCTTACCAACAGGGTACACTGAAGCTTTCTTT. It specifies CASSLPTGYTEAFF.